This TCR beta chain stems from a study of shared clonotypes between healthy human individuals. Per germline, CDR1 MGHRA and CDR2 YSYEKL. The V and J ends lost 1 base and 0 bases respectively, with 15 bases between them. There are 18 residues in the CDR3. Original processing methods: In the immunoSEQ data, sequences were junction-only and lacked quality scores, so filtering differed. The method was immunoSEQ multiplex PCR; TCRdb's version includes in-frame clones alone and lacks a portion of them. That table is the source of V, J and clone size, and D and trimming were worked out from the DNA. Of roughly 2.1 million clones listed, 90% to 95% were seen once; the top ten hold more than 1.5%. Naive CD8 cells were CD45RO-negative, positively selected for CCR7, excluding terminally differentiated effector memory CD45RA+ cells.

The receptor was isolated from a young man in good health. Some clones in this sample may be carry-over from other donors' samples. The chain recombines TRBV4-1 with TRBJ1-4; D might be TRBD1 (5 bases). The sequenced material came from naive CD8+ T cells from PBMCs. The CDR3 DNA sequence: TGCGCCAGCAGCCAAGGCAATTGGCAGGGACCAACTAATGAAAAACTGTTTTTT. It codes for CASSQGNWQGPTNEKLFF.